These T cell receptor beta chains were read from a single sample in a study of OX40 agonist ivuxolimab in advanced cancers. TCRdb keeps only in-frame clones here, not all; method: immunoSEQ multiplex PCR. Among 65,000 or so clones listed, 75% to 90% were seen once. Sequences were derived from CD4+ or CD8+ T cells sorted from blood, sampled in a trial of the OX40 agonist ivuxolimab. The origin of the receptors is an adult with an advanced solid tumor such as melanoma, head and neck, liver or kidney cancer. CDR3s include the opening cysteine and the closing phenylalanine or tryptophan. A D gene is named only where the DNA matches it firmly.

CDR3nt: TGTGCCATCAGTGATCAGGGTGAGACCCAGTACTTC; CDR3aa: CAISDQGETQYF; j_gene: TRBJ2-5; d_gene: NA; v_gene: TRBV10-3
CDR3nt: TGTGCCAGCAGTTTGGGGACTCATGGCACCGGGGAGCTGTTTTTT; CDR3aa: CASSLGTHGTGELFF; j_gene: TRBJ2-2; d_gene: NA; v_gene: TRBV27
CDR3nt: TGTGCCAGCAGTTTATTCCCCCGGTGGGGGGGGGCTAATGAAAAACTGTTTTTT; CDR3aa: CASSLFPRWGGANEKLFF; j_gene: TRBJ1-4; d_gene: NA; v_gene: TRBV27
CDR3nt: TGTGCCAGCAGTTCCGACAGGGGAAACACTGAAGCTTTCTTT; CDR3aa: CASSSDRGNTEAFF; j_gene: TRBJ1-1; d_gene: TRBD1; v_gene: TRBV28
CDR3nt: TGTGCCAGTAGGGCTGCGGGGGGGAAGGACGAGCAGTACTTC; CDR3aa: CASRAAGGKDEQYF; j_gene: TRBJ2-7; d_gene: TRBD2; v_gene: TRBV19
CDR3nt: TGTGCCAGCAGCTCTAGCGGACTTCGGTATTTT; CDR3aa: CASSSSGLRYF; j_gene: TRBJ2-3; d_gene: TRBD2; v_gene: TRBV7-2
CDR3nt: TGTGCCAGCAGTTTAAGGGTTGAAAAACTGTTTTTT; CDR3aa: CASSLRVEKLFF; j_gene: TRBJ1-4; d_gene: NA; v_gene: TRBV28
CDR3nt: TGCAGCGCTATCCGGGGTAATAATGAAAAACTGTTTTTT; CDR3aa: CSAIRGNNEKLFF; j_gene: TRBJ1-4; d_gene: NA; v_gene: TRBV29-1
CDR3nt: TGCGCCAGCAGCCTTATCCTCCTGACAGGGATGACTGGAAACACCATATATTTT; CDR3aa: CASSLILLTGMTGNTIYF; j_gene: TRBJ1-3; d_gene: TRBD1; v_gene: TRBV4-1
CDR3nt: NA; CDR3aa: CASSSSANTGELFF; j_gene: TRBJ2-2; d_gene: NA; v_gene: TRBV6-4
CDR3nt: TGCGCCAGCAGCGCGGGACAGGGGCGGGAGACCCAGTACTTC; CDR3aa: CASSAGQGRETQYF; j_gene: TRBJ2-5; d_gene: TRBD1; v_gene: TRBV5-1